The rows below give T cell receptor beta chains drawn from one sample of a study of T-cell reconstitution after alpha-beta-depleted transplantation in children. MiXCR, run by TCRdb on the PCR reads, gives a single entry per CDR3 protein. The sample has some 830,000 distinct CDR3 sequences, around 17% seen once. Material: PBMCs, mostly from graft donor cells, obtained 360 days after TCRalphabeta/CD19-depleted stem cell transplant. Receptors originate from a male patient between 10 and 17 years old who had a stem cell transplant for acute lymphoblastic leukemia, so the T cells may come from the graft donor. Both conserved end residues are part of each CDR3. Fields, in order: V gene, J gene, D gene, clone size, CDR3 DNA, CDR3 protein. D genes are given only for firm matches. A row's size may be missing; if present it is once, few, many or a size class.

>TRBV5-1|TRBJ2-5|.|many
TGCGCCAGCAGCTTGACGTCGGAGACCCAGTACTTC
CASSLTSETQYF
>TRBV28|TRBJ1-1|TRBD1|once
TGTGCCAGCAGGCCAGGGGGGCCTGTGGCTGAAGCTTTCTTT
CASRPGGPVAEAFF
>TRBV18|TRBJ2-7|TRBD1|few
TGTGCCAGCTCAGAACTCACACTACAGGGGGTCTTAAGGGAGCAGTACTTC
CASSELTLQGVLREQYF
>TRBV12-3/TRBV12-4|TRBJ2-1|.|few
TGTGCCAGCAGGGGGCTGAGCGAGCAGTTCTTC
CASRGLSEQFF
>TRBV5-1|TRBJ1-5|.|few
TGCGCCAGCAGCTTGGATCCTGGAGTCAATCAGCCCCAGCATTTT
CASSLDPGVNQPQHF
>TRBV5-6|TRBJ2-3|.|many
TGTGCCAGCAGCTCAGCCCCTAGCACAGATACGCAGTATTTT
CASSSAPSTDTQYF
>TRBV5-1|TRBJ2-5|.|.
TGCGCCAGCAGCTTGGATGCGGGCGAAGAGACCCAGTACTTC
CASSLDAGEETQYF
>TRBV3-1|TRBJ2-7|TRBD2|.
TGTGCCAGCAGCCAAGATAGCGGGTATACAACCTACGAGCAGTACTTC
CASSQDSGYTTYEQYF
>TRBV29-1|TRBJ2-1|.|few
TGCAGCGTTGAAGGGGGGCCCCCCTACAATGAGCAGTTCTTC
CSVEGGPPYNEQFF
>TRBV24-1|TRBJ2-7|.|.
TGTGCCACCAGTGCCCACAGGGACTCCTACGAGCAGTACTTC
CATSAHRDSYEQYF
>TRBV7-6|TRBJ2-3|.|.
TGTGCCAGCAGCTTGGGTACGCCAGATACGCAGTATTTT
CASSLGTPDTQYF
>TRBV6-1|TRBJ2-7|.|.
TGTGCCAGCACAGGGCTGGGTGGGGGCTACGAGCAGTACTTC
CASTGLGGGYEQYF
>TRBV29-1|TRBJ2-6|.|few
TGCAGCGTTGCCGTGGGACTTACTGGGGCCAACGTCCTGACTTTC
CSVAVGLTGANVLTF
>TRBV7-2|TRBJ2-7|.|few
TGTGCCAGCAGCTTATCCCGGAGGACTTCCTACGAGCAGTACTTC
CASSLSRRTSYEQYF
>TRBV4-1|TRBJ2-3|.|few
TGCGCCAGCAGCCAAATGGATGGGAGAGAGGCAGATACGCAGTATTTT
CASSQMDGREADTQYF
>TRBV4-1|TRBJ2-1|.|.
TGCGCCAGCAGCCACGCGGGGTTCTCCTACAATGAGCAGTTCTTC
CASSHAGFSYNEQFF
>TRBV20-1|TRBJ2-1|.|.
TGCAGTGCTAGAGGACGGCTGCTTGTTGATGAGCAGTTCTTC
CSARGRLLVDEQFF
>TRBV27|TRBJ1-2|.|few
TGTGCCAGCAGTAATCACAGAACCAACTATGGCTACACCTTC
CASSNHRTNYGYTF
>TRBV12-3/TRBV12-4|TRBJ2-3|.|.
TGTGCCAGCAGACACAGGGTCTCTAGCACAGATACGCAGTATTTT
CASRHRVSSTDTQYF
>TRBV12-5|TRBJ2-1|.|few
TGTGCTAGTGGTTTGGTACGCTTCGCCGGGAGTCCATCGTACAATGAGCAGTTCTTC
CASGLVRFAGSPSYNEQFF
>TRBV30|TRBJ2-1|.|once
TGTGCCTGGAGTCTCGGGCTAGCGAATAAGCAGTTCTTC
CAWSLGLANKQFF
>TRBV29-1|TRBJ2-1|.|.
TGCAGCGTTGGCCCCGGGACAATTAATGAGCAGTTCTTC
CSVGPGTINEQFF
>TRBV12-3/TRBV12-4|TRBJ1-2|TRBD1|.
TGTGCCAGCAGTTTGGACAGGGTAGGGTATGGCTACACCTTC
CASSLDRVGYGYTF
>TRBV5-1|TRBJ2-7|.|few
TGCGCCAGCAGCCCCGGGGGGCACAGGGACGAGCAGTACTTC
CASSPGGHRDEQYF
>TRBV12-3/TRBV12-4|TRBJ2-5|.|many
TGTGCCAGCAGTTTACGGGGACAAGAGACCCAGTACTTC
CASSLRGQETQYF
>TRBV7-2|TRBJ1-2|TRBD1|.
TGTGCCAGCAGCTTCCGGGACAGTAACTATGGCTACACCTTC
CASSFRDSNYGYTF
>TRBV19|TRBJ2-1|TRBD2|.
TGTGCCACCAAGACAGGGGGAGGGACTAGCGGTTACAATGAGCAGTTCTTC
CATKTGGGTSGYNEQFF
>TRBV7-9|TRBJ2-1|TRBD2|.
TGTGCCAGCGACGGAATAGGGACTAGCTCCTACAATGAGCAGTTCTTC
CASDGIGTSSYNEQFF
>TRBV29-1|TRBJ1-1|TRBD1|.
TGCAGCGTAGAAACAGGGGTTCGGACTGAAGCTTTCTTT
CSVETGVRTEAFF
>TRBV24-1|TRBJ1-1|.|.
TGTGCCACCAGTGACTCTCAGGGGCTCACTGAAGCTTTCTTT
CATSDSQGLTEAFF
>TRBV20-1|TRBJ1-4|.|few
TGCAGTGCCCCTAAGGGGGAAAAACTGTTTTTT
CSAPKGEKLFF
>TRBV4-1|TRBJ2-2|TRBD2|few
TGCGCCAGCAGCCATGGTCCGGGGGGGCCTAACACCGGGGAGCTGTTTTTT
CASSHGPGGPNTGELFF
>TRBV20-1|TRBJ2-2|TRBD1|many
TGCAGTGCTCCAGACAGGGGCAGACACACCGGGGAGCTGTTTTTT
CSAPDRGRHTGELFF